Described below is a single T cell receptor (beta chain) sequence and its context. The source of the sample is a study of spatial heterogeneity in lung cancer. Study-level background: Raw reads contained each unique TCR and UMI combination more than ten times on average.

Germline values: CDR1 MGHRA, CDR2 YSYEKL. V was pared by 0 bases and J by 5 bases, with 12 bases between. This CDR3 is built from 15 residues. Individual TCR cDNA molecules each bore their own unique molecular identifier. From the 5' RACE reads, TCRdb called clonotypes with MiXCR, one entry per CDR3 protein. The table lists tens of thousands of distinct CDR3 sequences, approximately 7.5% of them singletons. Time point here: sample taken at primary tumor resection. Untreated early-stage non-small cell lung cancer patients, approximately 79 in total, were the donors. The input material, whole RNA from tumor, nontumor lung or frozen PBMC, was sequenced unsorted.

The clonotype originates from a male donor with early-stage non-small cell lung cancer. V usage is TRBV4-1 and J usage is TRBJ2-3; no definite D call. Sample: PBMCs, taken at surgery. CDR3 loop: CASSQEGKARDTQYF. The CDR3 DNA follows: TGCGCCAGCAGCCAAGAGGGGAAGGCCCGAGATACGCAGTATTTT.